The 11 T cell receptor beta chains listed next were all sequenced from one sample in a study of Ad26.COV2.S vaccination and SARS-CoV-2 variants. Treatment denoted: 15 to 20 received Ad26.COV2.S at low or high dose, single or two shots; several received placebo; per-sample allocation not given. After the first vaccine or placebo injection, samples were drawn on day 63. Assay: immunoSEQ multiplex PCR; the TCRdb copy retains only in-frame clones and omits some. There are about 400,000 clones in the sample; approximately 86% occur only once, and 3.5% lies in the top ten. The starting material was peripheral blood, obtained in a trial of Ad26.COV2.S vaccine versus placebo. These receptors originate from a person between 18 and 65 years old who received the Ad26.COV2.S COVID-19 vaccine or a placebo.

The chain has TRBV4-1 and TRBJ1-1; D not resolved. The CDR3 is made up of 15 amino acids. Per the germline V gene, CDR1 is MGHRA and CDR2 is YSYEKL. Deletions cut 4 bases from V and 2 bases from J, with 14 bases between. CDR3 amino acids: CASSPQRGFNTEAFF. The CDR3 nucleotides are TGCGCCAGCAGCCCTCAAAGAGGTTTTAACACTGAAGCTTTCTTT.

J is TRBJ1-4 and V is TRBV4-1, with TRBD1 identical over 8 bases. The CDR3 totals 15 residues. CDR1 MGHRA and CDR2 YSYEKL come from the germline V gene. V lost 6 bases, J lost 0 bases, and 3 bases stayed unmatched. In DNA form, the CDR3 reads TGCGCCAGCAGGCCACAGGGGGCAACTAATGAAAAACTGTTTTTT. It encodes CASRPQGATNEKLFF.

This chain joins TRBV6-4 and TRBJ2-2; D is unclear. This CDR3 has 15 residues. The germline V and J ends were trimmed by 0 bases and 4 bases, with 9 bases remaining between them. Looked up from germline, CDR1 is MRHNA and CDR2 is SNTAGT. In nucleotides, the CDR3 is TGTGCCAGCAGTGACTCGAGTTCGGTCACCGGGGAGCTGTTTTTT. It encodes CASSDSSSVTGELFF.

This clone was found once. The chain joins TRBV6-5 to TRBJ2-5; D not certain. The CDR3 runs 14 residues. V lost 11 bases and J 1 base, leaving 17 bases between the germline ends. CDR1 and CDR2 (germline): MNHEY, SVGAGI. The CDR3 DNA reads as TGTGCCCCCCCCGTGGTAGGTTGCCAAGAGACCCAGTACTTC. This codes for CAPPVVGCQETQYF.

V usage is TRBV5-6 and J usage is TRBJ2-7, with a weak D call TRBD2 (6 bases). CDR1 and CDR2 (germline): SGHDT, YYEEEE. The CDR3 runs 15 residues. V was pared by 4 bases and J by 0 bases, with 14 bases between. CDR3 loop: CASSPRRGDSYEQYF. CDR3 nucleotide sequence: TGTGCCAGCAGCCCGCGGCGGGGCGACTCCTACGAGCAGTACTTC.

The CDR3 is CASSLSVDRVGTGELFF. The CDR3 DNA sequence: TGTGCCAGCAGTTTATCGGTGGACAGGGTGGGCACCGGGGAGCTGTTTTTT. The V gene is TRBV27, the J gene TRBJ2-2; TRBD1 agrees at 8 bases. Germline CDR1 is MNHEY and CDR2 is SMNVEV (reference sequence). V was pared by 0 bases and J by 4 bases, with 7 bases of the junction left unmatched. This CDR3 contains 17 residues.

The CDR3 coding sequence is TGTGCCAGTACCAAGGGGGACAGGGGGCTCCGGGAGCCCCAGCATTTT. Protein product: CASTKGDRGLREPQHF. The rearrangement uses TRBV19 and TRBJ1-5; 12 nucleotides align to TRBD1. V gave up 7 bases and J gave up 8 bases; unmatched junction bases: 12. Germline V gene data show CDR1 as LNHDA and CDR2 as SQIVND (reference sequence). The CDR3 runs 16 residues.

The chain couples TRBV27 to TRBJ1-5, with a possible D match to TRBD1 (6 bases). Trimming removed 6 bases from V and 4 bases from J, with 13 bases in between. The CDR3 loop spans 14 amino acids. CDR1 and CDR2 (germline): MNHEY, SMNVEV (reference sequence). DNA for the CDR3: TGTGCCAGCAGCCCGTTAGGGGGAAATCAGCCCCAGCATTTT. Protein: CASSPLGGNQPQHF.

V and J are TRBV10-3 and TRBJ2-7; 8 nucleotides agree with TRBD1. There are 16 residues in the CDR3. Germline V gives CDR1 ENHRY, CDR2 SYGVKD. After removal of 3 bases from V and 7 bases from J, the junction contained 14 bases not matched to a gene. The CDR3 DNA sequence: TGTGCCATCAGTGACCCTCGGGGGCAGGGGGCAAGTGAGCAGTACTTC. Translation gives CAISDPRGQGASEQYF.

CDR3 loop: CASSYGHDTGELFF. CDR3 nucleotide sequence: TGTGCCAGCAGTTACGGCCACGACACCGGGGAGCTGTTTTTT. The V gene is TRBV27, the J gene TRBJ2-2; D unclear. The CDR3 runs 14 residues. The germline V and J ends were trimmed by 4 bases and 3 bases, with 9 bases remaining between them. Germline CDR1 is MNHEY and CDR2 is SMNVEV (reference sequence).

The J gene is TRBJ1-2, the V gene TRBV3-1 (or the pseudogene TRBV3-2), with TRBD1 as a possible D gene (5 bases). There are 18 residues in the CDR3. V was trimmed by 0 bases and J by 3 bases, leaving 20 bases between them. The germline gives CDR1 LGHDT, CDR2 YNNKEL (reference sequence). Here the CDR3 DNA reads TGTGCCAGCAGCCAAGATGATTCGGCGGGGGGGTTCGACTATGGCTACACCTTC. Encoded protein: CASSQDDSAGGFDYGYTF.